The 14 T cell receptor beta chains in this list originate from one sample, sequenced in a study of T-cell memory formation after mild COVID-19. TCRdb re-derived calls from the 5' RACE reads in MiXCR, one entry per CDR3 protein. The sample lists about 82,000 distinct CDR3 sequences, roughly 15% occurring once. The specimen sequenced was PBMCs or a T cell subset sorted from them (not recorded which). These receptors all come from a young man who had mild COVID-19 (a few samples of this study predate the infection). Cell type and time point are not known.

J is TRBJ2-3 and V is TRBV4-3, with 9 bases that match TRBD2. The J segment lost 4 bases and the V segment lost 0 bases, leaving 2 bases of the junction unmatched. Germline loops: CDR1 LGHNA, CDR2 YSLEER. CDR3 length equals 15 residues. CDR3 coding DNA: TGCGCCAGCAGCCAAGATCGCGGGGGGGCAGATACGCAGTATTTT. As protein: CASSQDRGGADTQYF.

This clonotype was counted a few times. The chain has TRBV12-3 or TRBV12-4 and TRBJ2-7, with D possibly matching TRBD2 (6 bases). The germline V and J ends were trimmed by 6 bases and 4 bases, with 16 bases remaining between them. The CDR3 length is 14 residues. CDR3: CASSTTSWPYEQYF. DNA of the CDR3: TGTGCCAGCAGCACGACTAGTTGGCCTTACGAGCAGTACTTC.

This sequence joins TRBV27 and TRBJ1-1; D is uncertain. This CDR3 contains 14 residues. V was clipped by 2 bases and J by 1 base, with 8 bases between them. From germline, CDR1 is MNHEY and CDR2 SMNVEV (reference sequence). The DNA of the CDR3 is TGTGCCAGCAGTTTAGATCCAAGGAACACTGAAGCTTTCTTT. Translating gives CASSLDPRNTEAFF.

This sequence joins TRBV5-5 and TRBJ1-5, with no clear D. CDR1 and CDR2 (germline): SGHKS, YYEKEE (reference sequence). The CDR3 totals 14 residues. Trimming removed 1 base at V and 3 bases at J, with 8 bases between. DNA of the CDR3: TGTGCCAGCAGCTTGTGGGGTTACAATCAGCCCCAGCATTTT. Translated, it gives CASSLWGYNQPQHF.

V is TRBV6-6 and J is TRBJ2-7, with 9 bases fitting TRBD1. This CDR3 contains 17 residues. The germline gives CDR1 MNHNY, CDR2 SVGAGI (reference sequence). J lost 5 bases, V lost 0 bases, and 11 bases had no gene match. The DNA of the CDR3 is TGTGCCAGCAGTTACTCGTTTTCCGGGACAGGGAACCACGAGCAGTACTTC. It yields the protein CASSYSFSGTGNHEQYF.

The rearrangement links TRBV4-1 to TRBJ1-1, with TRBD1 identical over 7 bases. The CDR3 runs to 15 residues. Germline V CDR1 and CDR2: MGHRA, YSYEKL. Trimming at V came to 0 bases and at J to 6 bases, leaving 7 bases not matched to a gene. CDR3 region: CASSQDMTRGAEAFF. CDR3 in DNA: TGCGCCAGCAGCCAAGATATGACCAGGGGGGCTGAAGCTTTCTTT.

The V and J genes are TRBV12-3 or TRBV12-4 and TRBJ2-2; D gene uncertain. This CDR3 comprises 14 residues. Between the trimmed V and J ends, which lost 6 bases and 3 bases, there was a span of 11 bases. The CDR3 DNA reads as TGTGCCAGCAGCCTCGTCGGGTACACCGGGGAGCTGTTTTTT. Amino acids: CASSLVGYTGELFF.

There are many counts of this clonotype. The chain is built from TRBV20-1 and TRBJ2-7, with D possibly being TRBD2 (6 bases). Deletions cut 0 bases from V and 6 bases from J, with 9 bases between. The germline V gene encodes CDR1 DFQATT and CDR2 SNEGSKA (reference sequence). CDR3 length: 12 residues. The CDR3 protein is CSARDWRVEQYF. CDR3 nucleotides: TGCAGTGCTAGAGATTGGAGGGTCGAGCAGTACTTC.

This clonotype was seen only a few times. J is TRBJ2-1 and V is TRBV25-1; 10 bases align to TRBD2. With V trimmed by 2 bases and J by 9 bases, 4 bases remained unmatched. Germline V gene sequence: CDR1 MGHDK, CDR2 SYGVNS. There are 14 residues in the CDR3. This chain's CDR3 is CASSEGSGGSEQFF. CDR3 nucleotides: TGTGCCAGCAGTGAAGGTAGCGGGGGGTCTGAGCAGTTCTTC.

This CDR3 reads CASSLHGGVGYTF. CDR3 DNA sequence: TGTGCCAGCAGCCTCCACGGAGGGGTTGGCTACACCTTC. The V gene is TRBV11-3, the J gene TRBJ1-2; D is perhaps TRBD1 (5 bases). CDR3 size: 13 residues. Trimming took off 5 bases at V and 7 bases at J, with 14 bases between the two ends. Looked up from germline, CDR1 is SGHNT and CDR2 is YENEEA.

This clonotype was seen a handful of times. The CDR3 protein is CASSHPVVGGDYGYTF. In nucleotides, the CDR3 is TGCGCCAGCAGCCACCCTGTTGTTGGAGGGGACTATGGCTACACCTTC. The rearrangement links TRBV4-3 to TRBJ1-2; D is perhaps TRBD1 (5 bases). CDR3 length equals 16 residues. Trimming removed 3 bases from V and 3 bases from J, with 17 bases in between. The germline V gene has CDR1 LGHNA and CDR2 YSLEER.

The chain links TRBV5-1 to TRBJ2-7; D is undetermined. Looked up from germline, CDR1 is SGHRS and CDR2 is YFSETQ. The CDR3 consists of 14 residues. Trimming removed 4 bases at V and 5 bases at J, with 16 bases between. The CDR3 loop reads CASSPGWVCHEQYV. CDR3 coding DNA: TGCGCCAGCAGCCCCGGTTGGGTGTGCCACGAGCAGTACGTC.

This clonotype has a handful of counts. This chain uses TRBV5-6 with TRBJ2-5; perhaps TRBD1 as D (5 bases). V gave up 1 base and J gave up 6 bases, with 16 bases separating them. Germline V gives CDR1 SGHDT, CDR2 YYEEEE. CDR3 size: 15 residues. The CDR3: CASSLNSGIVQTQYF. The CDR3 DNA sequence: TGTGCCAGCAGCTTGAATTCAGGGATCGTGCAGACCCAGTACTTC.

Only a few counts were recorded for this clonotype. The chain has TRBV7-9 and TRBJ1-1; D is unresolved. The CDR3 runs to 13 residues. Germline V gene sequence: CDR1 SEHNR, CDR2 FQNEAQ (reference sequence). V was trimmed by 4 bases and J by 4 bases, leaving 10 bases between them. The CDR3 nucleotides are TGTGCCAGCAGCTCCAGTACAATCACTGAAGCTTTCTTT. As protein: CASSSSTITEAFF.